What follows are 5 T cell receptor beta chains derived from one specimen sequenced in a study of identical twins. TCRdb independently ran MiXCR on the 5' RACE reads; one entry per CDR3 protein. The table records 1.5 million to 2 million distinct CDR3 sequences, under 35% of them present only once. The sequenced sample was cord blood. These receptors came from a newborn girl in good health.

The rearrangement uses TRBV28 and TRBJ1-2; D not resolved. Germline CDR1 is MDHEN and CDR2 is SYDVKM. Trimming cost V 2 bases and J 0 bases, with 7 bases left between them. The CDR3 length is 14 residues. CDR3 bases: TGTGCCAGCAGTTTACCGGCTGCTAACTATGGCTACACCTTC. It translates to CASSLPAANYGYTF.

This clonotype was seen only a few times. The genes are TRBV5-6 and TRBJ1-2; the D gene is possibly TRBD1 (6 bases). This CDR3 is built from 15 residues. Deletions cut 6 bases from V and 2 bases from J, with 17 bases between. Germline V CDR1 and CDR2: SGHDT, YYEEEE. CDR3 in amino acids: CASTLASGANYGYTF. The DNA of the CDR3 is TGTGCCAGCACCCTGGCCTCGGGGGCGAACTATGGCTACACCTTC.

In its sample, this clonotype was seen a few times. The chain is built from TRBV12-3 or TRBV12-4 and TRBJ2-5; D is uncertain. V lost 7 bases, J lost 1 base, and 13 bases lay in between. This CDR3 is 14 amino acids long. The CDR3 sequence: CASTYRTSQETQYF. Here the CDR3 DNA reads TGTGCCAGCACCTATCGGACCAGCCAAGAGACCCAGTACTTC.

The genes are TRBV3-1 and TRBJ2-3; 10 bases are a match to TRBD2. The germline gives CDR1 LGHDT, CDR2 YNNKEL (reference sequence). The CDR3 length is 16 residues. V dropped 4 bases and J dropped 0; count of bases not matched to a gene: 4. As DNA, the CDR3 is TGTGCCAGCAGCCGGGTGGGACTAGCGAGCACAGATACGCAGTATTTT. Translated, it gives CASSRVGLASTDTQYF.

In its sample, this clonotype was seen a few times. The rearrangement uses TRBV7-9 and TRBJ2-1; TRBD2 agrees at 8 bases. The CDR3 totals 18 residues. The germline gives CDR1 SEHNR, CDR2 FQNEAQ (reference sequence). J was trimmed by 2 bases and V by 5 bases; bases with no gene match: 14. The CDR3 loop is CASSLQGLALVPYNEQFF. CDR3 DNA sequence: TGTGCCAGCAGCCTTCAAGGACTAGCACTGGTTCCCTACAATGAGCAGTTCTTC.